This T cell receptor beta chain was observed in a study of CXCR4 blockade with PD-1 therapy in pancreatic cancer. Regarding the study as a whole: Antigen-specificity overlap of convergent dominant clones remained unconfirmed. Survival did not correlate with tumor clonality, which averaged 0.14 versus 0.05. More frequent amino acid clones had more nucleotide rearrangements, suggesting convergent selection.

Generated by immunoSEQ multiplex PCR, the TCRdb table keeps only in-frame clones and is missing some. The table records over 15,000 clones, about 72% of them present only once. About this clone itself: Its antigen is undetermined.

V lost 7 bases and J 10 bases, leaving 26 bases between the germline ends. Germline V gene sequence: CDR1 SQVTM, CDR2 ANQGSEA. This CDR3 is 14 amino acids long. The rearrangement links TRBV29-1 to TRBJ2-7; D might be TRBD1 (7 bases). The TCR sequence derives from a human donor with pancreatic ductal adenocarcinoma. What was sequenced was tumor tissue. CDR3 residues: CSASSDREVGEQYF. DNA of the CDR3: TGCAGCGCTTCTAGCGACAGGGAAGTCGGCGAACAGTACTTC.